The clone carrying this T cell receptor (beta chain) was counted at least ten times. The germline CDR1 and CDR2 sequences are DFQATT and SNEGSKA (reference sequence). The V and J ends lost 3 bases and 1 base, in that order; junction bases with no gene match: 4. This CDR3 is 14 amino acids long. For repertoire sequencing, the TCR beta CDR3 regions were amplified from RNA transcripts. First-round RT-PCR with HTBI primers preceded a second-round multiplex PCR. TCRdb redid the calling of the multiplex PCR reads with MiXCR, one entry per CDR3 protein. Among approximately 1.2 million distinct CDR3 sequences, about two fifths were seen once, and the ten largest hold over 8.5%. The record originates from a study of Graves' ophthalmopathy and Graves' hyperthyroidism.

The chain is built from TRBV20-1 and TRBJ1-1, with 8 bases identical to TRBD1. The TCR comes from an adult man with Graves' hyperthyroidism. Sequencing was carried out using peripheral blood or thyroid tissue (not recorded which). The CDR3 reads CSARTGATNTEAFF. Written as DNA, the CDR3 is TGCAGTGCTAGGACAGGGGCGACGAACACTGAAGCTTTCTTT.